A single sample gave rise to the 23 T cell receptor beta chains below, sequenced in a study of OX40 agonist ivuxolimab in advanced cancers. Here immunoSEQ multiplex PCR was the method, and the copy in TCRdb shows in-frame clones only, minus some. Here the sample spans over 70,000 clones, about 83% being singletons. The sample in question was CD4+ or CD8+ T cells sorted from blood, obtained in a trial of the OX40 agonist ivuxolimab. Source of these receptors: an adult with an advanced solid tumor such as melanoma, head and neck, liver or kidney cancer.

CDR3 DNA: TGTGCCAGCAGCGCCCGGGACAGGGGTCTGGGGGAGCTGTTTTTT. Encoded protein: CASSARDRGLGELFF. This chain joins TRBV7-8 and TRBJ2-2; 10 bases are shared with TRBD1. The CDR3 extends over 15 amino acids. Germline CDR1 and CDR2: SGHVS and FQNEAQ. With 5 bases clipped from V and 8 bases from J, the junction kept 8 bases outside the gene matches.

The count of this clone is one. The genes are TRBV7-9 and TRBJ2-5; D not resolved. Germline V CDR1 and CDR2: SEHNR, FQNEAQ (reference sequence). The V and J ends lost 1 base and 2 bases respectively, with 8 bases between them. The CDR3 runs 14 residues. The chain's CDR3 is CASSLGGFQETQYF. The DNA of the CDR3 is TGTGCCAGCAGCTTAGGGGGATTTCAAGAGACCCAGTACTTC.

The chain has TRBV19 and TRBJ2-7; D perhaps matches TRBD2 (5 bases). V was pared by 5 bases and J by 0 bases, with 14 bases between. The CDR3 is made up of 15 amino acids. Germline V gene data show CDR1 as LNHDA and CDR2 as SQIVND (reference sequence). This chain's CDR3 is CASSALPTSSYEQYF. The CDR3, as DNA: TGTGCCAGTAGTGCTCTACCTACTAGCTCCTACGAGCAGTACTTC.

The CDR3 region is CATSSNGARRDEQFF. The CDR3 bases are TGTGCCACCAGCTCAAATGGAGCACGCCGGGATGAGCAGTTCTTC. The rearrangement uses TRBV15 and TRBJ2-1; D ambiguous. Trimming took 5 bases from V and 8 from J, leaving 19 bases between them. Germline CDR1 reads LNHNV; CDR2 reads YYDKDF (reference sequence). The CDR3 extends over 15 amino acids.

The J gene is TRBJ2-5, the V gene TRBV5-1; TRBD2 might be the D (6 bases). The germline gives CDR1 SGHRS, CDR2 YFSETQ. The ends were cut back, 1 base at V and 2 bases at J, with 12 bases in the middle. This CDR3 region has 15 residues. The CDR3 DNA is TGCGCCAGCAGCTTGATGGGGGGACGACAAGAGACCCAGTACTTC. Its protein product is CASSLMGGRQETQYF.

The chain couples TRBV29-1 to TRBJ2-3; D gene uncertain. Germline lookup yields CDR1 SQVTM and CDR2 ANQGSEA. The CDR3 totals 12 residues. The V end lost 7 bases, the J end lost 1 base, and 9 bases lay between the germline ends. The CDR3 loop is CSALVGTDTQYF. In nucleotides, the CDR3 is TGCAGCGCCTTGGTGGGCACAGATACGCAGTATTTT.

The gene calls are TRBV7-9 and TRBJ2-5; perhaps TRBD2 as D (6 bases). The germline CDR1 and CDR2 sequences are SEHNR and FQNEAQ (reference sequence). The CDR3 contains 15 residues. The germline V and J ends were trimmed by 5 bases and 5 bases, with 18 bases remaining between them. The CDR3 DNA follows: TGTGCCAGCAGCCCCACGACTAGGTCCGTGGAGACCCAGTACTTC. This codes for CASSPTTRSVETQYF.

This clone came up once. The rearrangement joins TRBV7-8 to TRBJ1-1; no firm D call. V was shortened by 4 bases and J by 8 bases, with 11 bases between the two germline ends. Germline CDR1 is SGHVS and CDR2 is FQNEAQ. The CDR3 has 12 residues. CDR3 nucleotide sequence: TGTGCCAGCAGCTACATGGACCGGGAAGCTTTCTTT. Protein product: CASSYMDREAFF.

The rearrangement links TRBV11-2 to TRBJ1-1; 7 positions match TRBD1. The CDR3 has 16 amino acids. Germline V gives CDR1 SGHAT, CDR2 FQNNGV. Germline trimming cut 7 bases from V and 0 bases from J; bases unmatched to any gene: 11. CDR3 protein: CASILQGQPLNTEAFF. CDR3 DNA sequence: TGTGCCAGCATCTTGCAGGGACAGCCCTTGAACACTGAAGCTTTCTTT.

V and J are TRBV19 and TRBJ2-4; tentatively, D is TRBD1 or TRBD2 (5 bases each). CDR1 is LNHDA and CDR2 is SQIVND in the germline V gene (reference sequence). CDR3 length: 15 amino acids. The V end lost 4 bases, the J end lost 6 bases, and 16 bases lay between the germline ends. CDR3 DNA sequence: TGTGCCAGTAGTACATCGGGGTATGGGGGAAACATTCAGTACTTC. Protein: CASSTSGYGGNIQYF.

The chain uses TRBV5-4 and TRBJ1-2; D is unclear. In germline, CDR1 is SGHNT, CDR2 YYREEE (reference sequence). CDR3 length equals 14 residues. The V end was cut by 4 bases, the J end by 7 bases, with 17 bases between. CDR3: CASSREATPGGYTF. The CDR3 DNA follows: TGTGCCAGCAGCCGGGAAGCTACCCCCGGTGGCTACACCTTC.

The chain couples TRBV10-2 to TRBJ2-7, with D tentatively TRBD1 (7 bases). CDR1 is WSHSY, CDR2 SAAADI, per germline. V was pared by 6 bases and J by 3 bases, with 15 bases between. The CDR3 covers 14 residues. CDR3 DNA: TGCGCCAGCAGGGAGGGACAGAGAAACTACGAGCAGTACTTC. Its translation is CASREGQRNYEQYF.

The V gene is TRBV6-1, the J gene TRBJ2-7; TRBD1 is a possible D gene (6 bases). Germline CDR1 reads MNHNS; CDR2 reads SASEGT. The length of the CDR3 is 15 residues. The V end was cut by 1 base, the J end by 5 bases, with 15 bases between. In nucleotides, the CDR3 is TGTGCCAGCAGTGAAGAGGGCAGGGGTCGTGACGAGCAGTACTTC. It encodes CASSEEGRGRDEQYF.

The chain combines TRBV4-3 with TRBJ2-7, with 7 bases aligning to TRBD1. The CDR3 runs to 16 residues. The V gene's germline CDR1 is LGHNA and CDR2 YSLEER. V gave up 0 bases and J gave up 3 bases; unmatched junction bases: 8. The CDR3 is CASSQDRYAGGYEQYF. CDR3 sequence (DNA): TGCGCCAGCAGCCAAGATCGGTATGCAGGGGGCTACGAGCAGTACTTC.

The gene calls are TRBV5-1 and TRBJ1-5; possibly TRBD1 for D (6 bases). This CDR3 spans 15 amino acids. V dropped 0 bases and J dropped 5 bases, with 12 bases sitting between them. Germline assignment: CDR1 SGHRS and CDR2 YFSETQ. The CDR3 nucleotides are TGCGCCAGCAGCTTGGTGGGGGCCTCTGATCAGCCCCAGCATTTT. This gives the protein CASSLVGASDQPQHF.

The chain couples TRBV7-9 to TRBJ2-1; 9 bases are shared with TRBD1. CDR1 and CDR2 (germline): SEHNR, FQNEAQ (reference sequence). With 2 bases clipped from V and 7 bases from J, the junction kept 6 bases outside the gene matches. The CDR3 consists of 15 residues. CDR3 in DNA: TGTGCCAGCAGCTTAAGTGGGACAGGGTCAAATGAGCAGTTCTTC. It codes for CASSLSGTGSNEQFF.

The chain joins TRBV6-1 to TRBJ1-2; possible D gene TRBD1, 5 bases. Trimming took off 4 bases at V and 2 bases at J, with 14 bases between the two ends. In germline, CDR1 is MNHNS, CDR2 SASEGT. The CDR3 has 15 residues. CDR3 sequence reads: CASSGRGRENYGYTF. CDR3 in DNA: TGTGCCAGCAGTGGGCGGGGGAGGGAGAACTATGGCTACACCTTC.

The rearrangement joins TRBV6-5 to TRBJ1-2; D remains ambiguous. CDR1 is MNHEY and CDR2 is SVGAGI in the germline V gene. The CDR3 has 12 amino acids. V shed 2 bases and J shed 7 bases, with 8 bases lying between them. The CDR3 is CASSYASGGYTF. The CDR3 DNA reads TGTGCCAGCAGTTACGCCAGTGGTGGCTACACCTTC.

The chain links TRBV10-2 to TRBJ2-7; 8 nucleotides line up with TRBD1. The V segment lost 8 bases and the J segment 2 bases; nucleotides outside the gene matches: 5. Germline V lookup: CDR1 WSHSY, CDR2 SAAADI. The length of the CDR3 is 13 residues. The DNA for the CDR3 is TGCGCCAGCGAGGACAGGGTTACCTACGAGCAGTACTTC. It is translated as CASEDRVTYEQYF.

V gene TRBV18 combines with J gene TRBJ2-1; TRBD2 matches 13 bases. V lost 3 bases to trimming and J lost 5 bases; unmatched junction nucleotides: 4. CDR3 length: 16 residues. Germline V gives CDR1 KGHSH, CDR2 LQKENI. The CDR3 DNA is TGTGCCAGCTCACCTGGACTAGCGGGAGTACACAATGAGCAGTTCTTC. As protein: CASSPGLAGVHNEQFF.

As concerns this clone: Germline is not matched at one junction end, which may reflect a read error. The gene calls are TRBV7-7 and TRBJ2-5; D call uncertain. The CDR3 extends over 13 amino acids. The germline V gene has CDR1 SSHAT and CDR2 FNYEAQ (reference sequence). CDR3 sequence: CASSPVGRETQYF. The CDR3 DNA follows: TGTGCTAGCAGCCCCGTAGGGCGGGAGACCCAGTACTTC.

This clone occurred a few times. The CDR3 bases are TGTGCCAGCAACCCAGGCTCCTATGGCTACACCTTC. Translation: CASNPGSYGYTF. J is TRBJ1-2 and V is TRBV2; D not certain. Germline CDR1 reads SNHLY; CDR2 reads FYNNEI. This CDR3 has 12 amino acids. The V and J ends lost 7 bases and 4 bases respectively, with 10 bases between them.

The chain joins TRBV7-2 to TRBJ2-7; D remains unclear. There are 14 residues in the CDR3. Trimming took off 0 bases at V and 2 bases at J, with 8 bases between the two ends. Germline V CDR1 and CDR2: SGHTA, FQGNSA. The CDR3 is CASSLADTPYEQYF. The CDR3 DNA reads TGTGCCAGCAGCTTAGCAGACACCCCCTACGAGCAGTACTTC.